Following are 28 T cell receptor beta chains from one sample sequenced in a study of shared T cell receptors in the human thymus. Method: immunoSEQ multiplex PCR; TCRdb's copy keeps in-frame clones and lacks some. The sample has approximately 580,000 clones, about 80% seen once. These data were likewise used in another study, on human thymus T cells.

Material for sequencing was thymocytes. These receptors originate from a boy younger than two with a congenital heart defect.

CDR3 residues: CASSSTGFDGANVLTF. DNA of the CDR3: TGTGCCAGCAGTTCGACAGGTTTCGACGGGGCCAACGTCCTGACTTTC. The J gene is TRBJ2-6, the V gene TRBV6-6, with D perhaps matching TRBD1 (6 bases). The CDR3 is made up of 16 amino acids. Germline values: CDR1 MNHNY, CDR2 SVGAGI (reference sequence). V was trimmed by 4 bases and J by 4 bases, leaving 14 bases between them.

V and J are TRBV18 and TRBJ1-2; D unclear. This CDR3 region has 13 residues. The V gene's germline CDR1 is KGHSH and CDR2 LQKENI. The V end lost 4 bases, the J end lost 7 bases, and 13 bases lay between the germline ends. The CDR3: CASSRDDLGGYTF. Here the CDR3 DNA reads TGTGCCAGCTCACGTGATGACTTGGGTGGCTACACCTTC.

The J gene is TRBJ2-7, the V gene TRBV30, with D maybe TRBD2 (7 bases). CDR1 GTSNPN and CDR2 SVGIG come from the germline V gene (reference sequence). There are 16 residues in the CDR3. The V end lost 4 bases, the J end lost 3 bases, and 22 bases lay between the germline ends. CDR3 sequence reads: CAWKRGGVSTFYEQYF. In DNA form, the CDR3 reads TGTGCCTGGAAAAGGGGGGGGGTAAGCACTTTCTACGAGCAGTACTTC. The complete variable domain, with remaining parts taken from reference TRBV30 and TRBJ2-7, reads SQTIHQWPATLVQPVGSPLSLECTVEGTSNPNLYWYRQAAGRGLQLLFYSVGIGQISSEVPQNLSASRPQDRQFILSSKKLLLSDSGFYLCAWKRGGVSTFYEQYFGPGTRLTVT.

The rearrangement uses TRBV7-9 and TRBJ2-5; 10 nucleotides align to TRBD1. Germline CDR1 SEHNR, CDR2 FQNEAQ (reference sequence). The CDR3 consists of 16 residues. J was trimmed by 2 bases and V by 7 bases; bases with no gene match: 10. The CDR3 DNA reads TGTGCCAGCAAAGCCCCGGGACAGGGGCAACAAGAGACCCAGTACTTC. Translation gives CASKAPGQGQQETQYF.

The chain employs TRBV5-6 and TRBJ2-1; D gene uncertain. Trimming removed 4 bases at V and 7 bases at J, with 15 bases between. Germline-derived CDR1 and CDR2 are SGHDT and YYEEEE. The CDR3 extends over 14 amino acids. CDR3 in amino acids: CASSQVPSRNEQFF. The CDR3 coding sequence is TGTGCCAGCAGCCAAGTTCCCAGTCGAAATGAGCAGTTCTTC.

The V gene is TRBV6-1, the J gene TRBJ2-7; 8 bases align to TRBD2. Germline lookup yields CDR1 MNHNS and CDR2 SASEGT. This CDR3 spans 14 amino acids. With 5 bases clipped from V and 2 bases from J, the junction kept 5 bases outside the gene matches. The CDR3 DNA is TGTGCCAGCAGTTCACTAGCGGTGCCCTACGAGCAGTACTTC. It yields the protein CASSSLAVPYEQYF.

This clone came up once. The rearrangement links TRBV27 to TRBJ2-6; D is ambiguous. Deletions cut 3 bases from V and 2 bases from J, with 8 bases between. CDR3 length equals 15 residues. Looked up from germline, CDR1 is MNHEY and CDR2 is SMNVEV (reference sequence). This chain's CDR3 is CASSFQDAGANVLTF. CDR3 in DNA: TGTGCCAGCAGTTTTCAGGATGCTGGGGCCAACGTCCTGACTTTC. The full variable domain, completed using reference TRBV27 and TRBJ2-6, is EAQVTQNPRYLITVTGKKLTVTCSQNMNHEYMSWYRQDPGLGLRQIYYSMNVEVTDKGDVPEGYKVSRKEKRNFPLILESPSPNQTSLYFCASSFQDAGANVLTFGAGSRLTVL.

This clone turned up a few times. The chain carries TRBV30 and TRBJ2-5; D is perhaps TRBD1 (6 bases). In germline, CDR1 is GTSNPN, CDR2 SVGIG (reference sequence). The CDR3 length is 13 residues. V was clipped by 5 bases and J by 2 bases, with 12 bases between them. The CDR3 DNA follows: TGTGCCTGGGCTACAGGGACGCAAGAGACCCAGTACTTC. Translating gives CAWATGTQETQYF.

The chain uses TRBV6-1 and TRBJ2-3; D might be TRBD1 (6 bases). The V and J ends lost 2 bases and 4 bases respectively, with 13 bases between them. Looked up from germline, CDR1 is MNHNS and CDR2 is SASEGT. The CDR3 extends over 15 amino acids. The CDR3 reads CASSEIGDKPDTQYF. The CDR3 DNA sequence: TGTGCCAGCAGTGAAATTGGGGACAAACCAGATACGCAGTATTTT.

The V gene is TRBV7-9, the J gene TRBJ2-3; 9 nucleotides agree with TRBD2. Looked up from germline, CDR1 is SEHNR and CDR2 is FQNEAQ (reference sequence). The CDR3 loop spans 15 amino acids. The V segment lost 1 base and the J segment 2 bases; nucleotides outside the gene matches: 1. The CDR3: CASSLVAGATDTQYF. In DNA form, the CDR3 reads TGTGCCAGCAGCTTAGTAGCGGGGGCCACAGATACGCAGTATTTT.

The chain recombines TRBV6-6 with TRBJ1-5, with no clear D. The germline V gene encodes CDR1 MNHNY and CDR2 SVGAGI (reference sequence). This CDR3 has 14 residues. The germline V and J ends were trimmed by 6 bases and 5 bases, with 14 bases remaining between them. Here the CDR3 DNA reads TGTGCCAGCAGCCCATGGACGGGATATCAGCCCCAGCATTTT. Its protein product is CASSPWTGYQPQHF.

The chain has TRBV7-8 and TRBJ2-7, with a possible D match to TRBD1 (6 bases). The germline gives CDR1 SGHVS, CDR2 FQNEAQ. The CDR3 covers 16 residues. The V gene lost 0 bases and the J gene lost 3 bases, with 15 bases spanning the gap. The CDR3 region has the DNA TGTGCCAGCAGCTTAGCGACAGGAACCCGCTACTACGAGCAGTACTTC. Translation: CASSLATGTRYYEQYF. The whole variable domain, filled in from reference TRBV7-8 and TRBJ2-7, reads GAGVSQSPRYKVAKRGQDVALRCDPISGHVSLFWYQQALGQGPEFLTYFQNEAQLDKSGLPSDRFFAERPEGSVSTLKIQRTQQEDSAVYLCASSLATGTRYYEQYFGPGTRLTVT.

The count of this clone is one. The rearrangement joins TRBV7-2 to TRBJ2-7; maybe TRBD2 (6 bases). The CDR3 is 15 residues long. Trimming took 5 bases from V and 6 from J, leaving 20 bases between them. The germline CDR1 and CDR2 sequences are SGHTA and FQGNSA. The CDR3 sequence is CASSLKGLFPPEQYF. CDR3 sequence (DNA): TGTGCCAGCAGCCTTAAGGGACTCTTTCCCCCCGAGCAGTACTTC.

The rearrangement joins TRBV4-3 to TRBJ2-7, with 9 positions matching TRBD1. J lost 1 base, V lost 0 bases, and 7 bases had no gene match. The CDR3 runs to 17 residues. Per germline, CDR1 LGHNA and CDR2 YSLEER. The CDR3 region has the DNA TGCGCCAGCAGCCAAGACGTGGGGGGACAGGGATCCTACGAGCAGTACTTC. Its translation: CASSQDVGGQGSYEQYF.

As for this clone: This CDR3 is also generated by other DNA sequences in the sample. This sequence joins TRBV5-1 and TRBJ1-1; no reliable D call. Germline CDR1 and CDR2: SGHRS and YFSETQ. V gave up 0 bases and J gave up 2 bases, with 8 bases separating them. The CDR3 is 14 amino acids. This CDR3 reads CASSLGAGNTEAFF. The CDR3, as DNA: TGCGCCAGCAGCTTGGGGGCAGGCAACACTGAAGCTTTCTTT.

As DNA, the CDR3 is TGCGCCAGCAGCCAAGATCAAACAGGGGGCTACGAGCAGTACTTC. It yields the protein CASSQDQTGGYEQYF. The rearrangement links TRBV4-3 to TRBJ2-7, with TRBD1 identical over 8 bases. The CDR3 totals 15 residues. Germline CDR1 is LGHNA and CDR2 is YSLEER. V trimming: 0 bases; J trimming: 3 bases; junction bases outside the gene matches: 4.

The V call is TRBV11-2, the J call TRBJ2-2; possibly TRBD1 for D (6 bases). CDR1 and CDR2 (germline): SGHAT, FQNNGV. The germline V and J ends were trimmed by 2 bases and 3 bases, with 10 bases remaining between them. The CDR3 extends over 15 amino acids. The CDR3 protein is CASSLSRGDTGELFF. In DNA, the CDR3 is TGTGCCAGCAGCTTAAGCAGGGGTGACACCGGGGAGCTGTTTTTT.

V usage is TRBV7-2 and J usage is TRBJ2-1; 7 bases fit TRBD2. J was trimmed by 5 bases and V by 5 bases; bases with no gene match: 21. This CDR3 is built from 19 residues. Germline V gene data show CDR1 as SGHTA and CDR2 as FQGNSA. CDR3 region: CASSRPLTRERELNNEQFF. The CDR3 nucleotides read TGTGCCAGCAGCCGCCCTCTTACCCGTGAGCGGGAACTGAACAATGAGCAGTTCTTC.

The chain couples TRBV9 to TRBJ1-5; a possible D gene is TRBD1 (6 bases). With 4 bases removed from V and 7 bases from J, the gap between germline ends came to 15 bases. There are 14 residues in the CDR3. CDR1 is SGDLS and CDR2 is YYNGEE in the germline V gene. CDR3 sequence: CASSPTGTGQPQHF. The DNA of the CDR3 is TGTGCCAGCAGCCCGACAGGTACAGGCCAGCCCCAGCATTTT. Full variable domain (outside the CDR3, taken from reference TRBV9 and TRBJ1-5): DSGVTQTPKHLITATGQRVTLRCSPRSGDLSVYWYQQSLDQGLQFLIQYYNGEERAKGNILERFSAQQFPDLHSELNLSSLELGDSALYFCASSPTGTGQPQHFGDGTRLSIL.

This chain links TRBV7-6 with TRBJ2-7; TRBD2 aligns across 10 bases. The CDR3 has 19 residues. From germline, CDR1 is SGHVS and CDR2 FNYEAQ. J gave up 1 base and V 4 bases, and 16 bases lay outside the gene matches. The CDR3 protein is CASSSIPASGRSNSYEQYF. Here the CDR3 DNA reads TGTGCCAGCAGCTCAATCCCCGCTAGCGGGAGAAGCAATTCCTACGAGCAGTACTTC.

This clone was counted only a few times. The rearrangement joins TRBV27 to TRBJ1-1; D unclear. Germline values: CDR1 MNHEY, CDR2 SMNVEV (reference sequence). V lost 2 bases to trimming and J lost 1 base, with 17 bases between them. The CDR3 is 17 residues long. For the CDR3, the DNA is TGTGCCAGCAGTTTAAATTTGTCCGAGAGAGAGAACACTGAAGCTTTCTTT. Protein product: CASSLNLSERENTEAFF.

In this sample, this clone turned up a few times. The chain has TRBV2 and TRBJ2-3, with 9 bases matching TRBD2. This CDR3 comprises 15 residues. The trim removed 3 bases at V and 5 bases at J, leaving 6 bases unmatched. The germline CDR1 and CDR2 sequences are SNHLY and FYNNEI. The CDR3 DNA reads TGTGCCAGCAGTGATTCCCGCGGGGGGGTAGATACGCAGTATTTT. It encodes CASSDSRGGVDTQYF.

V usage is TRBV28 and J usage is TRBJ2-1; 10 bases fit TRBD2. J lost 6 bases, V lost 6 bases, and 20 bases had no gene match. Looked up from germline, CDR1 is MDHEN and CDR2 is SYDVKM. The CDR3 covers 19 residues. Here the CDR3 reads CASRRKAGGPLRSGNEQFF. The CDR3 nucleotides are TGTGCCAGCAGGAGGAAAGCGGGAGGGCCTCTGAGGTCGGGCAATGAGCAGTTCTTC. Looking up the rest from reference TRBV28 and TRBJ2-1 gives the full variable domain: DVKVTQSSRYLVKRTGEKVFLECVQDMDHENMFWYRQDPGLGLRLIYFSYDVKMKEKGDIPEGYSVSREKKERFSLILESASTNQTSMYLCASRRKAGGPLRSGNEQFFGPGTRLTVL.

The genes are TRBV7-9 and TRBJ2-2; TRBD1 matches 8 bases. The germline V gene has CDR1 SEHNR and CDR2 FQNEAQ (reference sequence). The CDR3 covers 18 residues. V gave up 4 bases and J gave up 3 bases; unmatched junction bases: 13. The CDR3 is CASSSWILDRVDTGELFF. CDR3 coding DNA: TGTGCCAGCAGCTCGTGGATCTTGGACAGGGTGGACACCGGGGAGCTGTTTTTT.

CDR3 region: CAWSVGSGGQNTGELFF. In nucleotides, the CDR3 is TGTGCCTGGAGTGTAGGGTCGGGGGGCCAGAACACCGGGGAGCTGTTTTTT. The chain combines TRBV30 with TRBJ2-2; possible D gene TRBD2, 7 bases. There are 17 residues in the CDR3. Germline V gene lookup returns CDR1 GTSNPN and CDR2 SVGIG (reference sequence). Trimming removed 0 bases from V and 1 base from J, with 15 bases in between.

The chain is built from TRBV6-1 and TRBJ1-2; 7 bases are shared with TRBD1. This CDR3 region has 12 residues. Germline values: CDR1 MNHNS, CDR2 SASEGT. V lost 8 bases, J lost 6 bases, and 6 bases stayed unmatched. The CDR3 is CASGGTEDGYTF. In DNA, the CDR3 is TGTGCCAGCGGAGGGACAGAGGATGGCTACACCTTC.

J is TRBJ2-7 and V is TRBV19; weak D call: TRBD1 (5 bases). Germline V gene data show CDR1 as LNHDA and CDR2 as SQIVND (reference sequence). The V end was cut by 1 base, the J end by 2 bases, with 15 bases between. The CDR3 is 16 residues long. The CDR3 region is CASSIGNRRATYEQYF. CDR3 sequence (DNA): TGTGCCAGTAGTATAGGCAACCGCAGGGCGACCTACGAGCAGTACTTC.

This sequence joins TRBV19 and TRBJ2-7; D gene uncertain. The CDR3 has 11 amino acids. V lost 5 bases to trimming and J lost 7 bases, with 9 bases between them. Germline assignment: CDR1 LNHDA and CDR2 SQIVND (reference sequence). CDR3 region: CASSSSGEQYF. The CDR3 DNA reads TGTGCCAGTAGTTCGTCCGGGGAGCAGTACTTC.